Below are 17 T cell receptor beta chains sequenced from a single sample in a study of blood T cell repertoires in COVID-19. Assay: immunoSEQ multiplex PCR; the TCRdb copy retains only in-frame clones and omits some. The repertoire holds approximately 380,000 clones, with 88% as singletons. The sample consisted of PBMCs or T cells enriched from blood (not recorded which). All receptors come from a woman under 30 who had recovered from COVID-19.

This chain connects TRBV9 to TRBJ1-5, with a tentative D call TRBD1 (6 bases). Germline V lookup: CDR1 SGDLS, CDR2 YYNGEE. V lost 3 bases and J lost 4, with 8 bases in between. This CDR3 comprises 13 residues. The CDR3 nucleotides are TGTGCCAGCAGCGCAGGGGTAAATCAGCCCCAGCATTTT. Amino acid sequence: CASSAGVNQPQHF. The full variable domain, completed using reference TRBV9 and TRBJ1-5, is DSGVTQTPKHLITATGQRVTLRCSPRSGDLSVYWYQQSLDQGLQFLIQYYNGEERAKGNILERFSAQQFPDLHSELNLSSLELGDSALYFCASSAGVNQPQHFGDGTRLSIL.

The V gene is TRBV12-3 or TRBV12-4, the J gene TRBJ1-5; D may be TRBD1 (5 bases). This CDR3 is built from 13 residues. Trimming pared 6 bases from V and 5 bases from J, leaving 11 bases between. The CDR3 reads CASSPGGDQPQHF. For the CDR3, the DNA is TGTGCCAGCAGCCCGGGGGGGGATCAGCCCCAGCATTTT.

The chain employs TRBV10-3 and TRBJ1-5; a possible D gene is TRBD1 (6 bases). Deletions cut 3 bases from V and 3 bases from J, with 15 bases between. Germline loops: CDR1 ENHRY, CDR2 SYGVKD. This CDR3 spans 16 amino acids. The CDR3 loop is CAISDPYRGTNQPQHF. The DNA for the CDR3 is TGTGCCATCAGTGATCCTTATAGGGGGACCAATCAGCCCCAGCATTTT.

The V gene is TRBV19, the J gene TRBJ1-4, with 8 bases fitting TRBD1. The CDR3 covers 20 residues. From germline, CDR1 is LNHDA and CDR2 SQIVND (reference sequence). J lost 8 bases, V lost 1 base, and 21 bases had no gene match. CDR3 sequence (DNA): TGTGCCAGTAGTATAGTCCCACAGACAGGGGTGTTCTCTAAGAGGGAAAAACTGTTTTTT. This sequence encodes CASSIVPQTGVFSKREKLFF.

The chain recombines TRBV5-4 with TRBJ1-5, with TRBD1 matching 7 bases. V lost 2 bases to trimming and J lost 0 bases; unmatched junction nucleotides: 11. CDR3 length: 18 residues. In germline, CDR1 is SGHNT, CDR2 YYREEE (reference sequence). CDR3 in DNA: TGTGCCAGCAGCTTCCAACGTGACAGGGCCGATAGCAATCAGCCCCAGCATTTT. Translating gives CASSFQRDRADSNQPQHF.

V usage is TRBV19 and J usage is TRBJ1-2; D is ambiguous. Germline CDR1 and CDR2: LNHDA and SQIVND (reference sequence). Trimming took 6 bases from V and 7 from J, leaving 21 bases between them. The CDR3 sequence is 15 residues long. This chain's CDR3 is CASRSGGQAAAGYTF. CDR3 DNA: TGTGCCAGTAGGAGTGGAGGGCAGGCTGCTGCTGGCTACACCTTC. The whole variable domain, filled in from reference TRBV19 and TRBJ1-2, reads DGGITQSPKYLFRKEGQNVTLSCEQNLNHDAMYWYRQDPGQGLRLIYYSQIVNDFQKGDIAEGYSVSREKKESFPLTVTSAQKNPTAFYLCASRSGGQAAAGYTFGSGTRLTVV.

The chain uses TRBV9 and TRBJ1-2; no reliable D call. The germline V gene encodes CDR1 SGDLS and CDR2 YYNGEE. Trimming shortened V by 4 bases and J by 5 bases, and 6 bases separated the two germline ends. CDR3 length: 11 amino acids. CDR3 nucleotides: TGTGCCAGCAGCTCGTCTTATGGCTACACCTTC. Translation gives CASSSSYGYTF.

The J gene is TRBJ2-3, the V gene TRBV6-1; 8 nucleotides agree with TRBD1. The CDR3 sequence is 16 residues long. The V segment lost 3 bases and the J segment 1 base; nucleotides outside the gene matches: 6. Per the germline V gene, CDR1 is MNHNS and CDR2 is SASEGT. The chain's CDR3 is CASSELRGRGTDTQYF. CDR3 DNA sequence: TGTGCCAGCAGTGAGCTCAGGGGGCGCGGCACAGATACGCAGTATTTT.

Here the CDR3 DNA reads TGTGCCAGCAGTCCCAGGGGGCCCTACGAGCAGTACTTC. It specifies CASSPRGPYEQYF. V usage is TRBV27 and J usage is TRBJ2-7; 8 bases are a match to TRBD1. CDR3 length equals 13 residues. The J segment lost 2 bases and the V segment lost 5 bases, leaving 2 bases of the junction unmatched. Germline V gene data show CDR1 as MNHEY and CDR2 as SMNVEV (reference sequence).

This chain connects TRBV5-1 to TRBJ2-3; 10 nucleotides match TRBD2. Unmatched junction bases numbered 5, after V lost 4 bases and J lost 0 bases. Looked up from germline, CDR1 is SGHRS and CDR2 is YFSETQ. CDR3 length: 16 residues. CDR3 residues: CASSPTAGGSTDTQYF. Written as DNA, the CDR3 is TGCGCCAGCAGCCCAACAGCGGGGGGGAGCACAGATACGCAGTATTTT.

The chain has TRBV7-8 and TRBJ2-7; 7 bases are a match to TRBD1. Trimming cost V 0 bases and J 2 bases; bases outside gene matches: 4. Germline CDR1 is SGHVS and CDR2 is FQNEAQ. The CDR3 is 15 residues long. DNA for the CDR3: TGTGCCAGCAGCTTAGCACAGGGGATAGCCTACGAGCAGTACTTC. It codes for CASSLAQGIAYEQYF. The full variable domain, with the rest looked up from reference TRBV7-8 and TRBJ2-7, is GAGVSQSPRYKVAKRGQDVALRCDPISGHVSLFWYQQALGQGPEFLTYFQNEAQLDKSGLPSDRFFAERPEGSVSTLKIQRTQQEDSAVYLCASSLAQGIAYEQYFGPGTRLTVT.

The chain uses TRBV7-8 and TRBJ1-6, with 7 bases lining up with TRBD1. There are 17 residues in the CDR3. Germline V CDR1 and CDR2: SGHVS, FQNEAQ. Trimming at V came to 1 base and at J to 0 bases, leaving 3 bases not matched to a gene. The CDR3 loop reads CASSLGQGGSYNSPLHF. As DNA, the CDR3 is TGTGCCAGCAGCTTAGGGCAGGGGGGCTCCTATAATTCACCCCTCCACTTT. Supplemented by reference TRBV7-8 and TRBJ1-6, the full variable domain reads GAGVSQSPRYKVAKRGQDVALRCDPISGHVSLFWYQQALGQGPEFLTYFQNEAQLDKSGLPSDRFFAERPEGSVSTLKIQRTQQEDSAVYLCASSLGQGGSYNSPLHFGNGTRLTVT.

This clone was counted a single time. Compared with germline, one end of the junction differs, possibly owing to a read error. CDR3 protein: CASTLQVSYEQYF. The CDR3, as DNA: TGTGCCAGCACCTTACAGGTATCCTACGAGCAGTACTTC. This chain joins TRBV11-2 and TRBJ2-7; tentatively, D is TRBD1 (5 bases). The CDR3 spans 13 residues. CDR1 SGHAT and CDR2 FQNNGV come from the germline V gene.

V and J are TRBV5-1 and TRBJ1-1, with TRBD1 as a possible D gene (5 bases). The CDR3 extends over 16 amino acids. The V gene's germline CDR1 is SGHRS and CDR2 YFSETQ. Trimming cost V 2 bases and J 1 base, with 15 bases left between them. CDR3 residues: CASSLRGLKKNTEAFF. In DNA form, the CDR3 reads TGCGCCAGCAGCTTACGGGGACTAAAGAAGAACACTGAAGCTTTCTTT. Full variable domain (remainder filled in from reference TRBV5-1 and TRBJ1-1): KAGVTQTPRYLIKTRGQQVTLSCSPISGHRSVSWYQQTPGQGLQFLFEYFSETQRNKGNFPGRFSGRQFSNSRSEMNVSTLELGDSALYLCASSLRGLKKNTEAFFGQGTRLTVV.

The rearrangement links TRBV6-4 to TRBJ1-6, with 10 nucleotides matching TRBD1. The J segment lost 7 bases and the V segment lost 8 bases, leaving 5 bases of the junction unmatched. The V gene's germline CDR1 is MRHNA and CDR2 SNTAGT. The CDR3 extends over 14 amino acids. CDR3 amino acids: CASSPGQGNSPLHF. The DNA for the CDR3 is TGTGCCAGCTCTCCGGGACAGGGGAATTCACCCCTCCACTTT.

The chain combines TRBV6-6 with TRBJ1-2, with a tentative D call TRBD1 (5 bases). V dropped 7 bases and J dropped 4 bases, with 16 bases sitting between them. Germline V lookup: CDR1 MNHNY, CDR2 SVGAGI (reference sequence). The CDR3 length is 14 residues. The CDR3 nucleotides read TGTGCCAGCATCCAGGCCCCGGGGGGCTATGGCTACACCTTC. It yields the protein CASIQAPGGYGYTF.

V usage is TRBV29-1 and J usage is TRBJ1-2; D remains unclear. V lost 6 bases to trimming and J lost 8 bases, with 13 bases between them. This CDR3 comprises 11 residues. CDR1 is SQVTM, CDR2 ANQGSEA, per germline. The CDR3: CSVAVGPGYTF. Written as DNA, the CDR3 is TGCAGCGTCGCCGTGGGCCCCGGCTACACCTTC.